This TCR beta chain was found in a study of cytomegalovirus exposure and HLA in healthy donors. Study-level points and caveats: Researchers left out some V segments, among them TRBV6-2 and TRBV6-3, as indistinguishable. In a later analysis, DRB1 alleles had the most associated TCRs; HLA-C alleles the fewest. A few chains tied to CMV proved CMV antigen-specific in vitro. Most CMV-associated TCR beta chains were later found to appear HLA-restricted.

Of note for this clone: Its specificity is not known.

Trimming took off 7 bases at V and 3 bases at J, with 7 bases between the two ends. The CDR3 consists of 12 residues. Germline V gene data show CDR1 as SNHLY and CDR2 as FYNNEI. The PCR contained 60 Vbeta and 13 Jbeta primers. Measured with immunoSEQ multiplex PCR; TCRdb has only the in-frame clones, and not every one. Of more than 80,000 clones listed, roughly two thirds were seen once; the top ten hold approximately 2.2%. What was sequenced was PBMCs. The TCR was taken from a human donor in good health. The chain combines TRBV2 with TRBJ1-5; no definite D call. CDR3 in amino acids: CASNIINQPQHF. DNA of the CDR3: TGTGCCAGCAATATAATCAATCAGCCCCAGCATTTT.